This T cell receptor (beta chain) is drawn from a study of CD8 T cells in ankylosing spondylitis. Study results and limitations: Some motif variants had been reported before (in reactive arthritis synovial fluid and blood). For ankylosing spondylitis blood, a TCR beta motif of under 10 highly homologous variants appeared characteristic.

The length of the CDR3 is 16 residues. Germline trimming cut 6 bases from V and 7 bases from J; bases unmatched to any gene: 12. Regarding this clonotype: The antigen remains unidentified.

TCRdb re-analysed the 5' RACE reads in MiXCR, keeping a single row per CDR3 protein. The top ten clones hold about 2.8% of a sample with some 220,000 distinct CDR3 sequences, under 12% of them seen once. The rearrangement links TRBV12-3 or TRBV12-4 to TRBJ2-2, with 9 bases that match TRBD2. This sequence originates from a male donor with ankylosing spondylitis or in good health (not recorded which). Sequencing was performed on blood, either unsorted or a sorted T cell fraction (not recorded which). The CDR3 DNA reads TGTGCCAGCAGCCCCAATGGCGGGAGGGCCGGCGGGGAGCTGTTTTTT. Its protein product is CASSPNGGRAGGELFF.